This is a list of T cell receptor beta chains from one sample in a study of T cell responses to AZD1222 COVID-19 vaccine. Sequenced by immunoSEQ multiplex PCR; TCRdb stores in-frame clones only, minus some. The data hold roughly 96,000 clones, with roughly nine tenths observed a single time. Sequences were derived from peripheral blood, sampled on day 0 of AZD1222 vaccination. These receptors were obtained from an adult in good health. The CDR3 runs from the conserved cysteine through the conserved F or W. The D gene is left open where the match is weak. Size is omitted from some rows. Given values are once, few, many or a class for expanded clones.

J gene | D gene | V gene | clone size | CDR3 protein | CDR3 DNA
TRBJ2-1 | TRBD1 | TRBV28 | once | CASSLSGGNEQFF | TGTGCCAGCAGTTTATCAGGGGGCAATGAGCAGTTCTTC
TRBJ1-4 | NA | TRBV3-1/TRBV3-2 | NA | CASSQEVRGGEKLFF | TGTGCCAGCAGCCAAGAAGTTCGTGGGGGTGAAAAACTGTTTTTT
TRBJ2-5 | NA | TRBV11-2 | NA | CASSPGSQETQYF | TGTGCCAGCAGCCCGGGGAGCCAAGAGACCCAGTACTTC
TRBJ2-5 | NA | TRBV12-3/TRBV12-4 | once | CASSVQETQYF | TGTGCCAGCAGTGTACAGGAGACCCAGTACTTC
TRBJ1-3 | NA | TRBV6-5 | NA | CASSLGLSGNTIYF | TGTGCCAGCAGTCTAGGACTCTCCGGAAACACCATATATTTT
TRBJ1-1 | TRBD1 | TRBV9 | NA | CASSPGQGNTEAFF | TGTGCCAGCAGCCCGGGACAGGGGAACACTGAAGCTTTCTTT
TRBJ1-4 | TRBD1 | TRBV30 | few | CAWDRGFNEKLFF | TGTGCCTGGGACAGGGGGTTTAATGAAAAACTGTTTTTT
TRBJ2-7 | NA | TRBV3-1/TRBV3-2 | NA | CASSQGGGEQYF | TGTGCCAGCAGCCAAGGAGGGGGAGAGCAGTACTTC
TRBJ1-2 | TRBD1 | TRBV30 | NA | CAWSRRTGAGSYGYTF | TGTGCCTGGAGTCGCCGGACAGGGGCGGGCTCCTATGGCTACACCTTC
TRBJ2-7 | TRBD2 | TRBV19 | NA | CASSIDRGGAYEQYF | TGTGCCAGTAGTATAGATCGCGGGGGGGCCTACGAGCAGTACTTC
TRBJ1-2 | NA | TRBV7-6 | NA | CASSLGGGYGYTF | TGTGCCAGCAGCCTGGGGGGGGGCTATGGCTACACCTTC
TRBJ1-1 | NA | TRBV3-1/TRBV3-2 | NA | CASSQLSQNTEAFF | TGTGCCAGCAGCCAGTTGTCACAGAACACTGAAGCTTTCTTT
TRBJ1-3 | NA | TRBV2 | NA | CASSVVSGNTIYF | TGTGCCAGCAGTGTCGTCTCTGGAAACACCATATATTTT
TRBJ1-1 | NA | TRBV5-6 | NA | CASSLVNSGNTEAFF | TGTGCCAGCAGCTTGGTGAATTCTGGAAACACTGAAGCTTTCTTT
TRBJ2-1 | NA | TRBV2 | NA | CASRTVSYNEQFF | TGTGCCAGCCGGACAGTTTCCTACAATGAGCAGTTCTTC
TRBJ1-2 | NA | TRBV7-2 | NA | CASSLGPERGYTF | TGTGCCAGCAGCTTAGGACCCGAGCGGGGCTACACCTTC
TRBJ1-3 | NA | TRBV5-6 | NA | CASSTPRGTGNTIYF | TGTGCCAGCAGCACCCCCCGAGGGACTGGAAACACCATATATTTT
TRBJ1-4 | NA | TRBV19 | NA | CASRTGTTNEKLFF | TGTGCCAGTAGGACCGGGACTACCAACGAAAAACTGTTTTTT
TRBJ1-6 | TRBD1 | TRBV28 | few | CASRSWTGVNSPLHF | TGTGCCAGCAGGTCTTGGACAGGGGTGAATTCACCCCTCCACTTT
TRBJ1-5 | NA | TRBV5-5 | NA | CASSLDRFSNQPQHF | TGTGCCAGCAGCTTGGACAGGTTTAGCAATCAGCCCCAGCATTTT
TRBJ2-2 | TRBD2 | TRBV3-1/TRBV3-2 | NA | CASSQKLAGGTNTGELFF | TGTGCCAGCAGCCAAAAACTAGCGGGGGGAACGAACACCGGGGAGCTGTTTTTT
TRBJ1-2 | NA | TRBV6-2/TRBV6-3 | once | CASSYSYGYTF | TGTGCCAGCAGTTACTCGTATGGCTACACCTTC
TRBJ2-1 | NA | TRBV30 | NA | CAWKVEGYYEQFF | TGTGCCTGGAAGGTAGAAGGATACTATGAGCAGTTCTTC
TRBJ2-6 | NA | TRBV30 | NA | CAWSVGGLGANVLTF | TGTGCCTGGAGTGTCGGGGGTCTGGGGGCCAACGTCCTGACTTTC
TRBJ2-7 | TRBD1 | TRBV19 | NA | CASSETGTGDYEQYF | TGTGCCAGTAGTGAAACCGGGACAGGGGACTACGAGCAGTACTTC
TRBJ2-3 | NA | TRBV7-9 | NA | CASTHPGQEITDTQYF | TGTGCCAGCACCCATCCGGGGCAGGAAATCACAGATACGCAGTATTTT
TRBJ2-3 | NA | TRBV10-3 | NA | CAIRLPSADTQYF | TGTGCCATCAGACTACCTAGTGCAGATACGCAGTATTTT
TRBJ1-6 | NA | TRBV2 | NA | CASSEGGRSPLHF | TGTGCCAGCAGTGAAGGGGGCAGGTCACCCCTCCACTTT
TRBJ2-7 | TRBD1 | TRBV7-8 | NA | CASRVGTAYEQYF | TGTGCCAGCAGGGTCGGGACAGCCTACGAGCAGTACTTC
TRBJ1-6 | NA | TRBV5-5 | NA | CASSSVRQDYNSPLHF | TGTGCCAGCAGCTCTGTTCGACAGGATTATAATTCACCCCTCCACTTT
TRBJ1-2 | NA | TRBV4-3 | NA | CASSQDRQRHYGYTF | TGCGCCAGCAGCCAAGATCGACAGAGGCACTATGGCTACACCTTC
TRBJ1-2 | TRBD1 | TRBV28 | NA | CASSLGQGGLIYGYTF | TGTGCCAGCAGTTTGGGGCAGGGGGGATTAATCTATGGCTACACCTTC
TRBJ1-1 | NA | TRBV10-3 | NA | CAISENRANTEAFF | TGTGCCATCAGTGAGAACAGGGCGAACACTGAAGCTTTCTTT
TRBJ1-3 | NA | TRBV7-6 | NA | CASSLYLGRSSGNTIYF | TGTGCCAGCAGCTTATATTTAGGGAGAAGCTCTGGAAACACCATATATTTT
TRBJ1-1 | NA | TRBV5-1 | NA | CASREQSTEAFF | TGCGCCAGCCGTGAACAGAGCACTGAAGCTTTCTTT
TRBJ1-2 | TRBD1 | TRBV5-1 | once | CASRETGSNYGYTF | TGCGCCAGCAGGGAGACAGGGAGCAACTATGGCTACACCTTC
TRBJ2-7 | NA | TRBV7-2 | NA | CASSLYPQGISYEQYF | TGTGCCAGCAGCTTGTATCCTCAGGGGATATCCTACGAGCAGTACTTC
TRBJ2-7 | TRBD1 | TRBV4-3 | NA | CASSPYGDRGSNEQYF | TGCGCCAGCAGCCCCTACGGGGACAGGGGTTCCAACGAGCAGTACTTC
TRBJ1-2 | NA | TRBV29-1 | NA | CSVVGQTRAGYTF | TGCAGCGTTGTAGGACAGACCCGTGCCGGCTACACCTTC
TRBJ1-2 | NA | TRBV7-9 | NA | CASTNRRLANYGYTF | TGTGCCAGCACCAATAGACGTTTGGCTAACTATGGCTACACCTTC
TRBJ2-1 | NA | TRBV7-9 | NA | CASSPPFRMGNEQFF | TGTGCCAGCAGCCCCCCTTTCCGGATGGGGAATGAGCAGTTCTTC
TRBJ2-1 | NA | TRBV2 | NA | CASGGVNEQFF | TGTGCCAGCGGAGGGGTGAATGAGCAGTTCTTC
TRBJ2-5 | NA | TRBV6-6 | NA | CASSSRDTLWGETQYF | TGTGCCAGCAGCAGCCGGGACACCTTATGGGGGGAGACCCAGTACTTC
TRBJ2-7 | NA | TRBV6-1 | NA | CASSEPGVYEQYF | TGTGCCAGCAGTGAACCGGGGGTCTACGAGCAGTACTTC
TRBJ2-7 | TRBD1 | TRBV24-1 | once | CATSDLIGQGYYEQYF | TGTGCCACCAGTGATTTAATAGGACAGGGATACTACGAGCAGTACTTC
TRBJ1-5 | NA | TRBV19 | NA | CASSAGQDQPQHF | TGTGCCAGTAGTGCAGGGCAGGATCAGCCCCAGCATTTT
TRBJ1-1 | NA | TRBV6-2/TRBV6-3 | NA | CASSYYTEDTEAFF | TGTGCCAGCAGTTACTATACGGAGGACACTGAAGCTTTCTTT
TRBJ1-1 | NA | TRBV28 | NA | CASSIMTGNTEAFF | TGTGCCAGCAGTATCATGACAGGGAACACTGAAGCTTTCTTT
TRBJ1-5 | NA | TRBV18 | NA | CASSPRGSNQPQHF | TGTGCCAGCTCACCACGGGGCAGTAATCAGCCCCAGCATTTT
TRBJ1-5 | TRBD1 | TRBV5-4 | once | CASSLAEGTAFNQPQHF | TGTGCCAGCAGCTTGGCCGAGGGGACAGCGTTCAATCAGCCCCAGCATTTT
TRBJ2-3 | NA | TRBV5-1 | once | CASSRGGTDTQYF | TGCGCCAGCAGCCGTGGGGGCACAGATACGCAGTATTTT
TRBJ2-1 | TRBD1 | TRBV15 | NA | CATSKRQGYNEQFF | TGTGCCACCAGCAAGAGACAGGGATACAATGAGCAGTTCTTC
TRBJ1-3 | NA | TRBV5-4 | NA | CASSYATNTAVSGNTIYF | TGTGCCAGCAGCTATGCCACCAACACGGCTGTCTCTGGAAACACCATATATTTT
TRBJ1-3 | NA | TRBV5-1 | NA | CARGRGRNTIYF | TGCGCCAGGGGCCGTGGGAGAAACACCATATATTTT
TRBJ2-1 | NA | TRBV7-3 | NA | CASSPRPYNEQFF | TGTGCCAGCAGCCCCCGGCCCTACAATGAGCAGTTCTTC